The entry that follows covers one T cell receptor (beta chain) sequence. Its antigen remains unknown. Trimming stripped 0 bases from V and 9 bases from J, with 9 bases between. CDR3 length equals 12 residues. The V gene's germline CDR1 is DFQATT and CDR2 SNEGSKA (reference sequence). This sample was included in a study of T cells in Graves' hyperthyroidism and ophthalmopathy. There were TCR beta CDR3 regions amplified from RNA transcripts. HTBI primers were used for first-round RT-PCR of the TCR CDR3. One entry per CDR3 protein results from TCRdb running MiXCR on the multiplex PCR reads. This sample has 45,000 to 60,000 distinct CDR3 sequences, with 49% found just once. Study-level points and caveats: Most expanded thyroid clonotypes above 0.001 also appeared in blood. The model foresaw ophthalmopathy a median about 6.5 months prior to onset.

This receptor was identified in a woman in her twenties or thirties with Graves' ophthalmopathy. The sample consisted of blood. This rearrangement joins TRBV20-1 to TRBJ2-1; tentative D call: TRBD1 (6 bases). CDR3 sequence: CSARDIRGEQFF. DNA of the CDR3: TGCAGTGCTAGAGATATCAGGGGTGAGCAGTTCTTC.